This T cell receptor (beta chain) was recorded in a study of CD8+ T cells in alopecia areata. RNA was isolated and reverse transcribed to cDNA, the sequencing template. The protocol was immunoSEQ multiplex PCR, while the TCRdb copy is restricted to in-frame clones and leaves out a portion. The sample has 100,000 to 150,000 clones; about 49% are singletons. The V gene lost 3 bases and the J gene lost 8 bases, with 15 bases spanning the gap. The CDR3 runs 14 residues. CDR1 and CDR2 from the germline V gene are MGHDK and SYGVNS. The sequencing here drew on CD8+ T cells sorted from blood, taken at week 0. This TCR came from a human donor with alopecia areata. This chain joins TRBV25-1 and TRBJ2-3; possible D gene TRBD2, 7 bases. This chain's CDR3 is CASSELGEGGTQYF. The CDR3 nucleotides are TGTGCCAGCAGTGAGTTAGGGGAGGGGGGTACGCAGTATTTT.